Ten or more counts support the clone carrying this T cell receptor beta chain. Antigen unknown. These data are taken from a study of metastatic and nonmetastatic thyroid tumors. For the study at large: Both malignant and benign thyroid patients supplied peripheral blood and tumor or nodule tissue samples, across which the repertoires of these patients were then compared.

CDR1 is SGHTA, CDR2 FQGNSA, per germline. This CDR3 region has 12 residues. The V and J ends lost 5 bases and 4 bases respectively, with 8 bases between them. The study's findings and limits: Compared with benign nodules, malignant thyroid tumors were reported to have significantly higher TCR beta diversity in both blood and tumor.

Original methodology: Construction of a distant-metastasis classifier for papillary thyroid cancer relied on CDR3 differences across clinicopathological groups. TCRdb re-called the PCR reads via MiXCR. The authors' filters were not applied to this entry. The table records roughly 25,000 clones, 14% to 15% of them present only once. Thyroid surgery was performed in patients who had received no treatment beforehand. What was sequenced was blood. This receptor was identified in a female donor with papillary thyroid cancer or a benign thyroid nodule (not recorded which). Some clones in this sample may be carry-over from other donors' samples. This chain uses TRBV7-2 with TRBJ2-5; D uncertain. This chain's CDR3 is CASSLPGETQYF. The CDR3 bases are TGTGCCAGCAGCCTCCCCGGAGAGACCCAGTACTTC.